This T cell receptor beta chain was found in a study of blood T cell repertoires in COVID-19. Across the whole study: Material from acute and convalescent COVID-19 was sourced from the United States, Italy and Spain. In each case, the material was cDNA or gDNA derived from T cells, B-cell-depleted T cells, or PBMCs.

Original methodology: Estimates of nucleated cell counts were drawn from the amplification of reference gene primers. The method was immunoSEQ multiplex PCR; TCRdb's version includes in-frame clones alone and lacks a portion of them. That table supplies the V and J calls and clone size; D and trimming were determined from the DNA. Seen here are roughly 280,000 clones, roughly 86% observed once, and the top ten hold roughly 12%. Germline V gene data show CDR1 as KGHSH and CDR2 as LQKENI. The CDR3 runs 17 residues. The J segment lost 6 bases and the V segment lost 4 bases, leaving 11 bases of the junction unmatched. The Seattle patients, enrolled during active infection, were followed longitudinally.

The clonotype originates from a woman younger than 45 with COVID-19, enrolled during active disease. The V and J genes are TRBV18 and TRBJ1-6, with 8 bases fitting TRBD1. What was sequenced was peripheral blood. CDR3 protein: CASSRDRGPDSNSPLHF. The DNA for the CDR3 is TGTGCCAGCTCACGTGACAGGGGCCCCGACTCTAATTCACCCCTCCACTTT.